The clone carrying this T cell receptor (beta chain) has at least ten counts. What it recognizes is unknown. Amplified material comprised TCR beta CDR3 regions derived from RNA transcripts. The first round was an RT-PCR with HTBI primers, and the second round was a multiplex PCR. TCRdb re-called the multiplex PCR reads through MiXCR, storing one row per CDR3 protein. Seen here are around 1,000,000 distinct CDR3 sequences, around a third observed once, and the top ten hold roughly 11%. New diagnoses, under 2 months' duration, and ages 18 to 65 characterized the hyperthyroidism patients. The CDR3 totals 13 residues. The V gene end was trimmed by 4 bases and the J gene end by 6 bases; junction bases not matched to a gene: 2. CDR1 is MNHNS and CDR2 is SASEGT in the germline V gene. This sample stems from a study of Graves' ophthalmopathy and Graves' hyperthyroidism. General observations from the study: Most thyroid clonotypes expanded beyond 0.001 frequency were also found in blood. This model predicted ophthalmopathy progression (sensitivity 65% to 71%, specificity about 72%). In separating ophthalmopathy from stable hyperthyroidism, a 13-signature model achieved nearly 90% sensitivity and 81.08% specificity.

Source material: peripheral blood or thyroid tissue (not recorded which). The source of this sequence is an adult man with Graves' hyperthyroidism. This chain joins TRBV6-1 and TRBJ2-2; 7 nucleotides agree with TRBD2. This chain's CDR3 is CASSVAGAGELFF. In nucleotides, the CDR3 is TGTGCCAGCAGTGTTGCGGGGGCCGGGGAGCTGTTTTTT.